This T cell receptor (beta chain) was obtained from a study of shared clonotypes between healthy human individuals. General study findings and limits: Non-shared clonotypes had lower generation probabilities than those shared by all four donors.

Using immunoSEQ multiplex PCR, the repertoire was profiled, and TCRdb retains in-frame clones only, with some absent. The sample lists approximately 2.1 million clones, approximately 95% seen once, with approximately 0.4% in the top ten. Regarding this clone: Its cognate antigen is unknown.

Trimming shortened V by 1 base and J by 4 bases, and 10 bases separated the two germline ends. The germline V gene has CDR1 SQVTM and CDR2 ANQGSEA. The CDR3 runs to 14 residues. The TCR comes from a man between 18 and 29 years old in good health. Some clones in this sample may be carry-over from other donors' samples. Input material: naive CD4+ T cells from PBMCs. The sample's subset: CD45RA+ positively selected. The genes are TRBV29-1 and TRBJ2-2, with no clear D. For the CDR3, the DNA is TGCAGCGTTGAAGGAAAACAGAGCACCGGGGAGCTGTTTTTT. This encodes CSVEGKQSTGELFF.